This T cell receptor beta chain appears in the sequencing data of a study of Ad26.COV2.S vaccination and SARS-CoV-2 variants. Findings and caveats of the study: It was vaccine recipients, not placebo recipients, who had the higher spike-specific TCR breadth. Placebo recipients and vaccine recipients were similar in non-spike TCR breadth. A substantial breadth of spike-specific CD8+ and CD4+ T cell responses after vaccination has been reported. TCR breadth and depth estimates may have understated total T cell responses.

Comments on this clone: Its antigen is undetermined.

The CDR3 covers 18 residues. V lost 10 bases and J 4 bases, leaving 32 bases between the germline ends. Germline loops: CDR1 MDHEN, CDR2 SYDVKM. The protocol was immunoSEQ multiplex PCR, while the TCRdb copy is restricted to in-frame clones and leaves out a portion. In the table there are roughly 100,000 clones, around three quarters of which are singletons. This material consisted of peripheral blood, taken after recovery from COVID-19. The chain is built from TRBV28 and TRBJ2-7; D not resolved. This clonotype was obtained from a human donor who had recovered from COVID-19. The CDR3 sequence: CATQGEDGRMEVFYEQYF. The CDR3 DNA sequence: TGTGCCACCCAAGGCGAGGATGGAAGGATGGAAGTATTTTACGAGCAGTACTTC.